These T cell receptor beta chains were read from a single sample in a study of OX40 agonist ivuxolimab in advanced cancers. Clones were sequenced by immunoSEQ multiplex PCR, and TCRdb holds only the in-frame ones, with some missing. The data show about 79,000 clones, roughly 88% seen once. The sequences come from CD4+ or CD8+ T cells sorted from blood, collected in a trial of the OX40 agonist ivuxolimab. These receptors were obtained from an adult with an advanced solid tumor such as melanoma, head and neck, liver or kidney cancer. Both conserved end residues are part of each CDR3. A D gene is named only where the DNA matches it firmly. Clone size is shown for a subset of rows, as once, few, many or a class of expanded clone.

NA,TRBV18,TRBJ2-3,NA,CASSPNGAGTQYF,TGTGCCAGCTCACCCAACGGTGCGGGTACGCAGTATTTT
NA,TRBV25-1,TRBJ2-5,NA,CASRGQGETQYF,TGTGCCAGCAGGGGTCAGGGGGAGACCCAGTACTTC
NA,TRBV14,TRBJ1-5,NA,CASSQDSPHPLYCF,TGTGCCAGCAGCCAAGATTCCCCCCACCCTCTATATTGTTTT
NA,TRBV29-1,TRBJ2-1,TRBD2,CSVGGPTSGFAYNEQFF,TGCAGCGTTGGAGGCCCGACTAGCGGGTTTGCCTACAATGAGCAGTTCTTC
once,TRBV10-3,TRBJ1-1,NA,CAISETGRTEAFF,TGTGCCATCAGTGAGACAGGGCGCACTGAAGCTTTCTTT
NA,TRBV7-3,TRBJ2-1,NA,CASSLGPNNEQFF,TGTGCCAGCAGCTTAGGTCCTAACAATGAGCAGTTCTTC
once,TRBV7-2,TRBJ2-1,TRBD1,CASTRSGQVYNEQFF,TGTGCCAGCACCCGTTCGGGACAGGTCTACAATGAGCAGTTCTTC
NA,TRBV6-1,TRBJ2-3,NA,CATKRQASSTDTQYF,TGTGCCACTAAAAGACAGGCCTCTAGCACAGATACGCAGTATTTT
NA,TRBV19,TRBJ2-7,NA,CASSPDRDTPYEQYF,TGTGCCAGTAGTCCAGACCGGGACACACCCTACGAGCAGTACTTC
NA,TRBV6-1,TRBJ2-7,TRBD2,CASSGVSGASYEQYF,TGTGCCAGCAGTGGGGTTAGCGGGGCCTCCTACGAGCAGTACTTC
NA,TRBV4-1,TRBJ1-4,NA,CASSTRGGTNEKLFF,TGCGCCAGCAGCACTAGGGGGGGGACTAATGAAAAACTGTTTTTT
NA,TRBV7-9,TRBJ2-3,TRBD2,CASSLALGSGIDTQYF,TGTGCCAGCAGCTTAGCGCTTGGTAGCGGGATAGATACGCAGTATTTT
NA,TRBV28,TRBJ1-2,TRBD1,CASSTGTMPGQGVGYTF,TGTGCCAGCAGTACGGGGACAATGCCGGGACAGGGAGTTGGCTACACCTTC
NA,TRBV28,TRBJ1-2,NA,CASSFTPSGYTF,TGTGCCAGCAGTTTTACCCCGAGCGGCTACACCTTC
NA,TRBV5-1,TRBJ2-2,TRBD1,CARKTPGQGGGELFF,TGCGCCAGAAAAACCCCGGGACAGGGTGGGGGGGAGCTGTTTTTT
NA,TRBV7-7,TRBJ2-2,TRBD2,CASSRGLAVTGELFF,TGTGCTAGCAGCCGGGGACTAGCGGTTACCGGGGAGCTGTTTTTT
NA,TRBV11-3,TRBJ2-1,NA,CASSLSPLSNEQFF,TGTGCCAGCAGCTTAAGCCCCTTGTCCAATGAGCAGTTCTTC
NA,TRBV5-1,TRBJ2-1,TRBD2,CASSLSSGYSYNEQFF,TGCGCCAGCAGCTTGTCTAGCGGGTACTCCTACAATGAGCAGTTCTTC
NA,TRBV5-4,TRBJ2-3,TRBD2,CASSLGGRRNTDTQYF,TGTGCCAGCAGCTTGGGCGGGAGACGGAACACAGATACGCAGTATTTT
once,TRBV6-6,TRBJ1-3,NA,CASTEAGDGNTIYF,TGTGCCAGCACCGAGGCTGGGGACGGAAACACCATATATTTT
NA,TRBV5-4,TRBJ2-5,TRBD2,CASKLAGGPETQYF,TGTGCCAGCAAGCTAGCGGGAGGGCCAGAGACCCAGTACTTC
NA,TRBV18,TRBJ2-5,NA,CASSPPGTVETQYF,TGTGCCAGCTCACCTCCAGGGACTGTAGAGACCCAGTACTTC
NA,TRBV27,TRBJ2-6,NA,CASSRIDSGANVLTF,TGTGCCAGCAGCAGAATCGACTCTGGGGCCAACGTCCTGACTTTC
NA,TRBV6-1,TRBJ2-1,NA,CASSEVPGQNNEQFF,TGTGCCAGCAGTGAAGTCCCCGGACAGAACAATGAGCAGTTCTTC
few,TRBV28,TRBJ2-4,NA,CASRTTGLGGNIQYF,TGTGCCAGCAGGACGACAGGGCTCGGGGGAAACATTCAGTACTTC
NA,TRBV28,TRBJ2-2,NA,CASRTGTNTGELFF,TGTGCCAGCAGAACCGGGACGAATACCGGGGAGCTGTTTTTT
NA,TRBV19,TRBJ2-2,TRBD2,CASTDGLAGVSNTGELFF,TGTGCCAGTACCGACGGACTAGCGGGAGTGTCTAACACCGGGGAGCTGTTTTTT
NA,TRBV7-9,TRBJ1-3,NA,CASSPAGTRGNTIYF,TGTGCCAGCAGCCCCGCCGGGACAAGAGGAAACACCATATATTTT
once,TRBV7-8,TRBJ2-2,TRBD1,CASSLVTGGAGELFF,TGTGCCAGCAGCTTAGTGACAGGGGGAGCCGGGGAGCTGTTTTTT
NA,TRBV9,TRBJ2-7,NA,CASSPHQNGGYEQYF,TGTGCCAGCAGCCCCCATCAGAACGGGGGCTACGAGCAGTACTTC
NA,TRBV6-1,TRBJ2-7,TRBD2,CASNLLAGENEQYF,TGTGCCAGCAATTTACTAGCGGGAGAGAACGAGCAGTACTTC
NA,TRBV6-6,TRBJ1-5,TRBD1,CASSGQGLGPQHF,TGTGCCAGCAGCGGACAGGGGCTAGGGCCCCAGCATTTT
NA,TRBV2,TRBJ2-3,NA,CATSRGTDTQYF,TGTGCCACCTCTAGGGGCACAGATACGCAGTATTTT
NA,TRBV20-1,TRBJ2-1,NA,CSANYWGEQFF,TGCAGTGCTAACTACTGGGGTGAGCAGTTCTTC
NA,TRBV30,TRBJ2-3,NA,CAWSVQSNTQYF,TGTGCCTGGAGTGTGCAGAGCAATACGCAGTATTTT
NA,TRBV9,TRBJ2-2,NA,CASSVVGSGQDTGELFF,TGTGCCAGCAGCGTAGTAGGCAGCGGGCAGGACACCGGGGAGCTGTTTTTT
NA,TRBV10-3,TRBJ2-1,TRBD2,CAISGLAGSYNEQFF,TGTGCCATCAGTGGACTAGCGGGGTCCTACAATGAGCAGTTCTTC
NA,TRBV7-9,TRBJ1-2,NA,CASSLAGGLKGYTF,TGTGCCAGCAGCTTAGCGGGAGGACTGAAAGGCTACACCTTC
NA,TRBV15,TRBJ2-1,TRBD2,CATSSLAGVYNEQFF,TGTGCCACCAGCAGTTTAGCGGGTGTATACAATGAGCAGTTCTTC
NA,TRBV18,TRBJ2-1,NA,CASSPPLDNNEQFF,TGTGCCAGCTCACCACCGCTTGACAACAATGAGCAGTTCTTC
NA,TRBV6-5,TRBJ2-2,TRBD2,CASSATSGLRGELFF,TGTGCCAGCAGCGCGACTAGCGGCCTTCGGGGGGAGCTGTTTTTT
NA,TRBV11-2,TRBJ2-3,NA,CASSHRLEDTQYF,TGTGCCAGCAGCCATCGCTTAGAAGATACGCAGTATTTT
NA,TRBV10-1,TRBJ1-1,NA,CASSAGRYTEAFF,TGCGCCAGCAGTGCCGGTAGATACACTGAAGCTTTCTTT
NA,TRBV5-1,TRBJ2-3,TRBD2,CASSLTTSGLAGRRRTDTQYF,TGCGCCAGCAGCTTGACCACTTCGGGACTAGCGGGACGACGGCGGACAGATACGCAGTATTTT
NA,TRBV5-6,TRBJ2-7,TRBD2,CASSPPPIGSGRVYEQYF,TGTGCCAGCAGCCCACCACCTATTGGTAGCGGGAGGGTCTACGAGCAGTACTTC